The sequence of this T cell receptor (beta chain) was determined in a study of blood T cell repertoires in COVID-19 (dated by TCRdb to the early 2020s). Turning to the overall study: The collaborator samples originated in the United States, Italy and Spain and spanned the acute and convalescent phases of COVID-19. The samples were drawn from two sources: the first 160 participants of the ongoing ImmuneRACE study, and 1,000 to 1,500 subjects contributed by 6 global collaborators. Where HLA class I and class II types were available, the types were taken from metadata supplied by the sample provider, not from assay-based typing. Deeply sampled blood TCRbeta repertoires from subjects exposed to, actively infected with, or recovered from COVID-19 were included in the dataset. The repertoires were released in a freely available public database meant as a resource for research on the immune response to SARS-CoV-2. The prospective study material was composed of cDNA or gDNA derived from T cells, B-cell-depleted T cells, or PBMCs. A de-identified subject ID, COVID-19 status, age in years and sex were almost always included in the sample metadata.

TCRbeta CDR3 regions were amplified from genomic DNA using the immunoSEQ Assay, a bias-controlled multiplex PCR. The authors' pipeline ran thus. Nucleated cell counts per sample were estimated from amplification of reference gene primers within the assay. To quantify the absolute abundance of each unique TCRbeta CDR3 rearrangement, sequence reads were collapsed and filtered. For each sample, productive Simpson clonality was calculated as the square root of Simpson's diversity index across productive rearrangements. The clones in this table, taken by TCRdb from immuneACCESS, are in-frame only. Not every clone is retained; where verified, under half of the shortfall comes from an unresolved V gene, and the cause of the rest is unknown. V, J and clone size reflect that table, while D and trimming were determined from the DNA. This sample gives about 86,000 clones in total; over 70% of them show up just once. The ten largest clonotypes hold roughly 30% of the sample.

In the germline V gene, CDR1 corresponds to SGDLS and CDR2 to YYNGEE. There are 16 amino acids in the CDR3, from cysteine to phenylalanine inclusive. This entry keeps only the CDR3 DNA: 48 bases, framed from base 1. Trimming accounts for 0 bases at V and 5 bases at J, while the number of junction bases matched to no gene is 6. Notes on this clone: The antigen it binds to is not known. No much larger clonotype is one base removed from it; base qualities were not supplied.

The research as a whole found: The amount of clinical and demographic metadata varied by source and participant and was provided uncurated.

Whole blood was collected in K2EDTA tubes by collaborating institutions according to the institutions' own protocols. For TCRbeta analysis, collaborator samples were shipped as frozen whole blood, as isolated PBMCs, or as DNA extracted from either sample type. Sequenced sample: peripheral blood. The sequence came from a woman aged 80 or over with active or convalescent COVID-19. Recombination joined TRBV9 with TRBJ2-5, with 11 middle bases fitting TRBD2. The nucleotide sequence reads as follows: TGTGCCAGCAGCGTAGCCCCTAGCGGGGGGCCGGAGACCCAGTACTTC. Its product reads: CASSVAPSGGPETQYF.